This T cell receptor (beta chain) comes out of a study of T cell repertoires in urothelial bladder cancer (dated by TCRdb to 2018 to 2020). In terms of the full investigation: Of the 12 resected lesions, three were clinical stage cT0, three were cTa, three were cT1 and three were cT2 or greater. The study compared clonality of the TCR repertoire in bladder tumors against clonality in benign bladder inflammation. Roughly 13 patients with bladder lesions undergoing transurethral resection were identified prospectively. About 13 resected bladder lesions, consisting of urothelial carcinoma (UC+) and benign (UC-) specimens, were examined. General findings and caveats noted by the study authors: A single T-cell clone reached up to roughly 17% of infiltrating lymphocytes in carcinoma specimens, compared with less than 2.5% in benign specimens. Median tumor infiltrating lymphocyte percentage was about 2% in carcinoma specimens and around 12% in benign specimens. Urothelial carcinoma specimens contained fewer T cells than benign specimens, with a median of approximately 5,100 versus 26,000.

To note about this clone: Its binding antigen is unknown. No much larger clone is present one base from it, and per-base qualities are unavailable.

Bladder lesion specimens were obtained at transurethral resection and were stored at -80C. DNA was isolated from the bladder specimens obtained at transurethral resection. CDR1 SEHNR and CDR2 FQNEAQ were looked up in the germline V gene (reference sequence). V lost 5 bases and J lost 5 bases; the stretch between them is 21 bases long. Its CDR3 holds 17 amino acids, cysteine through phenylalanine. Only the CDR3 DNA stays, 51 bases, in frame from base 1. The TCR beta chain CDR3 region was sequenced with the immunoSEQ assay. Processing in the source paper ran as follows. For each specimen, the T-cell fraction, clonal dominance, and maximum TCR clone frequency were calculated. TCRdb obtained this table from immuneACCESS and retained in-frame rearrangements with V and J assigned. These tables miss some clones; where compared with another copy, unresolved V genes account for less than half of the shortfall, and the remainder is unexplained. For V, J and clone size, that table is used; D and trimming come from the DNA. The sample table holds around 6,400 clones, of which 65% to 75% were seen once. Together, the top ten hold less than 15% of the sample.

Sequencing used tumor-infiltrating cells from bladder cancer. The chain is assembled from TRBV7-9 and TRBJ2-2, with TRBD2 as a weak D call on 5 bases. This TCR derives from a human donor with urothelial carcinoma. Here is the DNA: TGTGCCAGCAGCCCCAGGTTTGGGAGACCTGGGACCGGGGAGCTGTTTTTT. The encoded protein is CASSPRFGRPGTGELFF. When the CDR3 is completed using the reference TRBV7-9 and TRBJ2-2 genes on either side, the full variable domain is DTGVSQNPRHKITKRGQNVTFRCDPISEHNRLYWYRQTLGQGPEFLTYFQNEAQLEKSRLLSDRFSAERPKGSFSTLEIQRTEQGDSAMYLCASSPRFGRPGTGELFFGEGSRLTVL.